These T cell receptor beta chains were read from a single sample in a study of T cells in localized non-small cell lung cancer. TCRdb keeps only in-frame clones here, not all; method: immunoSEQ multiplex PCR. The data show 1,800 or so clones, with 27% seen just once and more than 10% held by the top ten. The material was lung tumor tissue, obtained before any cancer treatment. All receptors derive from a woman between 35 and 70 years old with stage I lung adenocarcinoma. CDR3s include the opening cysteine and the closing phenylalanine or tryptophan. A D gene is named only where the DNA matches it firmly. The size of a clone is reported for some rows only, either as once, few or many, or as a class for expanded clones.

CDR3 DNA	CDR3 protein	J gene	clone size	V gene	D gene
TGTGCCAGCAGCCGGGACAGATACAACACTGAAGCTTTCTTT	CASSRDRYNTEAFF	TRBJ1-1	-	TRBV2	TRBD1
TGTGCCAGCAGCTTAGTGAGCGGGGGCCACTACGAGCAGTACTTC	CASSLVSGGHYEQYF	TRBJ2-7	few	TRBV7-5	-
TGTGCCAGTAGTACTGGGTTTGGCTACACCTTC	CASSTGFGYTF	TRBJ1-2	-	TRBV19	-
TGTGCCAGCAGCATTCAATCGGACAGGGGTGAAGCTTTCTTT	CASSIQSDRGEAFF	TRBJ1-1	medium-sized	TRBV11-3	TRBD1
TGTGCCAGCAGGGTGACAGGGCCCTACAATGAGCAGTTCTTC	CASRVTGPYNEQFF	TRBJ2-1	-	TRBV25-1	TRBD1
TGTGCCAGCAGTACCCGACTAGCTTCTAACTACGAGCAGTACTTC	CASSTRLASNYEQYF	TRBJ2-7	few	TRBV28	TRBD2
TGTGCCAGCAGGGACGGGACCTCCACGAGAGGCTACACCTTC	CASRDGTSTRGYTF	TRBJ1-2	medium-sized	TRBV6-8	-
TGTGCCAGCACCCTCGGGGGGGCAGGGGTGAACACTGAAGCTTTCTTT	CASTLGGAGVNTEAFF	TRBJ1-1	-	TRBV6-8	-
TGCGCCAGCAGCTTGATGCTAGCGGGGGGGGAAGAGACCCAGTACTTC	CASSLMLAGGEETQYF	TRBJ2-5	-	TRBV5-1	TRBD2
TGTGCCAGCAGCGGTAGCGGGGGGGCTACCGGGGAGCTGTTTTTT	CASSGSGGATGELFF	TRBJ2-2	-	TRBV9	TRBD2
TGTGCCAGCAGCTTAACTAGCGGGGGGCCCTACAATGAGCAGTTCTTC	CASSLTSGGPYNEQFF	TRBJ2-1	large	TRBV11-3	TRBD2
TGTGCCAGCTCACCCGGGACAGATGGTGGCCAAGAGACCCAGTACTTC	CASSPGTDGGQETQYF	TRBJ2-5	-	TRBV18	TRBD1
TGCGCCAGCAGCTTGGGAGGGACTAGCGGAAACAATGAGCAGTTCTTC	CASSLGGTSGNNEQFF	TRBJ2-1	few	TRBV5-1	TRBD2
TGTGCCAGCAGCTCCCGGGGGACAGGGAATGAAAAACTGTTTTTT	CASSSRGTGNEKLFF	TRBJ1-4	few	TRBV11-3	TRBD1
TGTGCCTGGAGTGAATCCGGGACCCTCTGGGGAGATGAGCAGTTCTTC	CAWSESGTLWGDEQFF	TRBJ2-1	-	TRBV30	-
TGTGCCAGCAGCGGTGGGACAGGGAATCAGCCCCAGCATTTT	CASSGGTGNQPQHF	TRBJ1-5	medium-sized	TRBV9	TRBD1
TGTGCCAGCAGCCCCGGGGGGGCCCTTAACTACGAGCAGTACTTC	CASSPGGALNYEQYF	TRBJ2-7	-	TRBV14	TRBD2
TGTGCCAGCAGCTTAGATGAAAATCGGGGCACAGATACGCAGTATTTT	CASSLDENRGTDTQYF	TRBJ2-3	-	TRBV11-3	-
TGTGCCAGCAGTGGAGGAGGGGACACAGATACGCAGTATTTT	CASSGGGDTDTQYF	TRBJ2-3	-	TRBV6-8	-
TGTGCCAGCACTGGCAATATGAACACTGAAGCTTTCTTT	CASTGNMNTEAFF	TRBJ1-1	-	TRBV28	-
TGCGCCAGCAGCCAGCAGGGACAGGGGGTAGGGGATTCACCCCTCCACTTT	CASSQQGQGVGDSPLHF	TRBJ1-6	-	TRBV5-1	TRBD1
TGTGCCAGCACCTGGGGGGGGCTTCTCACTGAAGCTTTCTTT	CASTWGGLLTEAFF	TRBJ1-1	-	TRBV19	-
TGTGCCAGCAGTGGGGGACTGACAGGGTATAATTCACCCCTCCACTTT	CASSGGLTGYNSPLHF	TRBJ1-6	-	TRBV2	TRBD1
TGTGCCAGCAGCCAAGATGTGTGGGGCTACACCTTC	CASSQDVWGYTF	TRBJ1-2	-	TRBV14	-
TGTGCCAGCAGTGATTACATCGACAGGGCTAACTACAATGAGCAGTTCTTC	CASSDYIDRANYNEQFF	TRBJ2-1	-	TRBV6-8	TRBD1
TGTGCCAGCAGCTCTTACCCAGGGGTTGTCGAGACCCAGTACTTC	CASSSYPGVVETQYF	TRBJ2-5	-	TRBV11-3	-